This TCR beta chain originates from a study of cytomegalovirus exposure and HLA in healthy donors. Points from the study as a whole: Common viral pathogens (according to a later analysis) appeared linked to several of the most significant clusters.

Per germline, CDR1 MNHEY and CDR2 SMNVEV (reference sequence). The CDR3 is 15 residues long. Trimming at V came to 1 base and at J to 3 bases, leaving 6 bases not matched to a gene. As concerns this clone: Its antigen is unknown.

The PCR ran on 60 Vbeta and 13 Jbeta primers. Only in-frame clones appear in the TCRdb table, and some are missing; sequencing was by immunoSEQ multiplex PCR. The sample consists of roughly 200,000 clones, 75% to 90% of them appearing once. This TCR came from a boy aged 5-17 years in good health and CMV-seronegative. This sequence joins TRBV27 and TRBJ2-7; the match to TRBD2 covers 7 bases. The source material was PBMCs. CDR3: CASSLYSGTNYEQYF. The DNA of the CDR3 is TGTGCCAGCAGTTTATACTCCGGGACTAACTACGAGCAGTACTTC.